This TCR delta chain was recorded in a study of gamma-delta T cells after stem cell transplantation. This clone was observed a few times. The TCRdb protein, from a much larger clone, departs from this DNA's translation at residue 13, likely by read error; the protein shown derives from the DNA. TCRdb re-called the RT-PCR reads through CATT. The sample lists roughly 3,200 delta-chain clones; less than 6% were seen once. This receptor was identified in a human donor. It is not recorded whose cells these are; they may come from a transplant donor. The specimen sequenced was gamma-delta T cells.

CDR3 amino acids: CACDTVSTGGYDADKLIF. CDR3 nucleotides: TGTGCCTGTGACACCGTTTCGACTGGGGGATACGACGCCGATAAACTCATCTTT. The genes are TRDV2 and TRDJ1, with 13 bases matching TRDD3. CDR1 and CDR2 (germline): GEAIGNYY, EKD. Trimming removed 0 bases from V and 3 bases from J; junction bases left unmatched: 9. This CDR3 comprises 18 residues.